The present T cell receptor (beta chain) was sequenced within a study of response to subunit inactivated influenza vaccine. This clonotype was seen only a few times. V was clipped by 10 bases and J by 3 bases; unmatched bases: 11. Germline loops: CDR1 SGHAT, CDR2 FQNNGV. The CDR3 contains 16 residues. Each CDR3 protein is one row after TCRdb ran MiXCR on the RT-PCR reads. The profile shows around 490,000 distinct CDR3 sequences, around 8% of them singletons. The sequence derives from a man aged 50-75 years who received an inactivated influenza vaccine. The source was PBMCs from blood, collected 23 months after vaccination. The chain combines TRBV11-2 with TRBJ2-1; 11 bases agree with TRBD2. The CDR3 DNA follows: TGTGCCATCCGTGGGGGACTAGCGGCTCACTACAATGAGCAGTTCTTC. It translates to CAIRGGLAAHYNEQFF.